This section outlines one T cell receptor beta chain sequence together with its context. The antigen is not known. With V trimmed by 3 bases and J by 5 bases, 4 bases remained unmatched. Looked up from germline, CDR1 is MDHEN and CDR2 is SYDVKM. This CDR3 contains 15 residues. This specimen comes from a study of cytomegalovirus exposure and HLA in healthy donors. General study points: An assumption of roughly uniform sequencing depth across donors underlay the presence/absence analyses.

60 Vbeta and 13 Jbeta primers were used in PCR. TCRdb's table, derived via immunoSEQ multiplex PCR, lists solely in-frame clones and lacks some. Among around 230,000 clones listed, about three quarters were seen once. This receptor was identified in a male donor in good health and CMV-seronegative. Sequenced: PBMCs. The chain employs TRBV28 and TRBJ2-1; 10 nucleotides agree with TRBD2. The CDR3 sequence is CASSFRAGGDNEQFF. The CDR3 bases are TGTGCCAGCAGTTTCCGAGCGGGAGGGGACAATGAGCAGTTCTTC. The whole variable domain, remainder taken from reference TRBV28 and TRBJ2-1, is DVKVTQSSRYLVKRTGEKVFLECVQDMDHENMFWYRQDPGLGLRLIYFSYDVKMKEKGDIPEGYSVSREKKERFSLILESASTNQTSMYLCASSFRAGGDNEQFFGPGTRLTVL.